The 32 T cell receptor beta chains presented below share a single source sample, sequenced in a study of T cells after yellow fever vaccination. Using its own MiXCR run on the 5' RACE reads, TCRdb lists one record per CDR3 protein. The top ten clones hold approximately 16% of a sample with 350,000 to 450,000 distinct CDR3 sequences, approximately 5.7% of them seen once. The sequenced sample was PBMCs, obtained 5 days after the yellow fever booster vaccination. Receptor source: a man under 40 who received the YFV17D yellow fever vaccine.

This clonotype was detected a few times. The chain joins TRBV7-2 to TRBJ2-3; the D gene is possibly TRBD2 (5 bases). The CDR3 is 13 residues long. Germline V gene lookup returns CDR1 SGHTA and CDR2 FQGNSA. The ends were cut back, 3 bases at V and 5 bases at J, with 9 bases in the middle. CDR3 loop: CASSFGVGDTQYF. The CDR3 bases are TGTGCCAGCAGCTTCGGGGTGGGAGATACGCAGTATTTT.

This clonotype appeared many times. This chain joins TRBV12-3 or TRBV12-4 and TRBJ2-1; 9 nucleotides agree with TRBD2. After removal of 6 bases from V and 1 base from J, the junction contained 4 bases not matched to a gene. The CDR3 is made up of 15 amino acids. The CDR3 coding sequence is TGTGCCAGCAGCACCAGCGGGGGGTCCTACAATGAGCAGTTCTTC. As protein: CASSTSGGSYNEQFF.

The chain links TRBV24-1 to TRBJ2-3; 12 positions agree with TRBD2. This CDR3 is built from 17 residues. CDR1 KGHDR and CDR2 SFDVKD come from the germline V gene. With V trimmed by 4 bases and J by 5 bases, 9 bases remained unmatched. CDR3 DNA sequence: TGTGCCACCAGTGACTACCAGACTAGCGGGAGAAGAGATACGCAGTATTTT. This sequence encodes CATSDYQTSGRRDTQYF.

This clonotype was recorded a few times. V usage is TRBV29-1 and J usage is TRBJ2-5, with D perhaps assigned TRBD1 or TRBD2 (6 bases each). This CDR3 is built from 16 residues. Germline-derived CDR1 and CDR2 are SQVTM and ANQGSEA. V lost 0 bases and J lost 4, with 18 bases in between. CDR3 sequence (DNA): TGCAGCGTTGAAGATCCGGGGGCAGGGGAGCTAGAGACCCAGTACTTC. Amino acids: CSVEDPGAGELETQYF.

The V call is TRBV3-1, the J call TRBJ2-1; TRBD2 might be the D (6 bases). V shed 5 bases and J shed 2 bases, with 13 bases lying between them. From germline, CDR1 is LGHDT and CDR2 YNNKEL (reference sequence). This CDR3 region has 15 residues. The CDR3 loop reads CASSSVLAAYNEQFF. DNA for the CDR3: TGTGCCAGCAGCTCCGTGTTAGCGGCCTACAATGAGCAGTTCTTC.

This clonotype showed up many times. The V gene is TRBV7-2, the J gene TRBJ1-1; D is ambiguous. The CDR3 extends over 10 amino acids. The V end was cut by 1 base, the J end by 10 bases, with 4 bases between. Germline CDR1 is SGHTA and CDR2 is FQGNSA. In DNA, the CDR3 is TGTGCCAGCAGCTTAGTAGGAGCTTTCTTT. Protein product: CASSLVGAFF. Looking up the rest from reference TRBV7-2 and TRBJ1-1 gives the full variable domain: GAGVSQSPSNKVTEKGKDVELRCDPISGHTALYWYRQSLGQGLEFLIYFQGNSAPDKSGLPSDRFSAERTGGSVSTLTIQRTQQEDSAVYLCASSLVGAFFGQGTRLTVV.

This clonotype was recorded many times. The V gene is TRBV16, the J gene TRBJ2-5, with 8 bases fitting TRBD2. The V gene's germline CDR1 is KGHSY and CDR2 FQNENV. J lost 5 bases, V lost 2 bases, and 10 bases had no gene match. This CDR3 region has 16 residues. CDR3: CASSQRNGLARETQYF. CDR3 bases: TGTGCCAGCAGCCAAAGGAATGGACTAGCACGCGAGACCCAGTACTTC. The entire variable domain, with the rest obtained from reference TRBV16 and TRBJ2-5, is as follows: GEEVAQTPKHLVRGEGQKAKLYCAPIKGHSYVFWYQQVLKNEFKFLISFQNENVFDETGMPKERFSAKCLPNSPCSLEIQATKLEDSAVYFCASSQRNGLARETQYFGPGTRLLVL.

CDR3 amino acids: CASSPQIGGGETQYF. The CDR3 DNA is TGTGCCAGCAGCCCCCAGATCGGTGGGGGGGAGACCCAGTACTTC. V is TRBV7-2 and J is TRBJ2-5, with D perhaps TRBD2 (6 bases). Germline CDR1 is SGHTA and CDR2 is FQGNSA. The V end lost 5 bases, the J end lost 5 bases, and 18 bases lay between the germline ends. This CDR3 spans 15 amino acids.

This clonotype has at least ten counts. The genes are TRBV15 and TRBJ2-3; D call uncertain. The CDR3 is 19 residues long. Trimming took off 1 base at V and 0 bases at J, with 20 bases between the two ends. Germline CDR1 reads LNHNV; CDR2 reads YYDKDF (reference sequence). The CDR3 DNA reads TGTGCCACCAGCAGAGCTTATTCTTCCGAGGCCCTTAGCACAGATACGCAGTATTTT. It codes for CATSRAYSSEALSTDTQYF.

The chain recombines TRBV4-3 with TRBJ2-3; 9 bases agree with TRBD2. Trimming took 4 bases from V and 8 from J; bases not matched to a gene: 13. Looked up from germline, CDR1 is LGHNA and CDR2 is YSLEER. CDR3 length equals 16 residues. Written as DNA, the CDR3 is TGCGCCAGCAGCCGGAATGTAGCGGGGGCCACCGGTACGCAGTATTTT. It yields the protein CASSRNVAGATGTQYF.

The chain has TRBV7-2 and TRBJ2-3; 7 positions match TRBD2. The CDR3 has 14 residues. V dropped 7 bases and J dropped 4; count of bases not matched to a gene: 8. From germline, CDR1 is SGHTA and CDR2 FQGNSA. CDR3 loop: CASKIAGVADTQYF. CDR3 bases: TGTGCCAGCAAAATTGCGGGGGTCGCAGATACGCAGTATTTT.

The V call is TRBV10-1, the J call TRBJ2-5, with D perhaps TRBD2 (7 bases). The V gene's germline CDR1 is WNHNN and CDR2 SYGVQD (reference sequence). CDR3 length: 16 residues. Trimming cost V 0 bases and J 4 bases, with 15 bases left between them. CDR3 nucleotides: TGCGCCAGCAGTGAGTCTAGGGGGGGGCCCGGAGAGACCCAGTACTTC. It yields the protein CASSESRGGPGETQYF.

This clonotype was seen more than once but under ten times. The chain links TRBV7-8 to TRBJ1-4, with D possibly matching TRBD1 (5 bases). V shed 2 bases and J shed 4 bases, with 11 bases lying between them. Germline assignment: CDR1 SGHVS and CDR2 FQNEAQ. The CDR3 has 15 amino acids. The CDR3 loop reads CASSLFLGVNEKLFF. The CDR3 DNA reads TGTGCCAGCAGCTTATTCTTAGGGGTTAATGAAAAACTGTTTTTT.

The V call is TRBV7-3, the J call TRBJ2-1; no reliable D call. Germline V gene data show CDR1 as SGHTA and CDR2 as FQGTGA. This CDR3 has 11 amino acids. Trimming took 6 bases from V and 7 from J, leaving 7 bases between them. The CDR3 is CASRLVNEQFF. CDR3 nucleotides: TGTGCCAGCAGATTGGTGAATGAGCAGTTCTTC.

The table lists this clonotype with a few counts. V gene TRBV5-5 combines with J gene TRBJ2-1; possibly TRBD2 for D (5 bases). This CDR3 comprises 15 residues. Germline CDR1 and CDR2: SGHKS and YYEKEE (reference sequence). Trimming took off 7 bases at V and 6 bases at J, with 20 bases between the two ends. The CDR3 region has the DNA TGTGCCAGCCCCATGCCGGGGTTGACGGGCAATGAGCAGTTCTTC. Its protein is CASPMPGLTGNEQFF.

In this sample, this clonotype turned up a few times. The chain carries TRBV7-2 and TRBJ2-2, with 7 bases fitting TRBD1. The CDR3 sequence is 14 residues long. The ends lost 5 bases at V and 6 bases at J; junction bases unmatched: 6. Germline loops: CDR1 SGHTA, CDR2 FQGNSA. CDR3 protein: CASSPRGTAGELFF. The CDR3 DNA reads as TGTGCCAGCAGCCCGCGTGGGACAGCCGGGGAGCTGTTTTTT. Filled out from reference TRBV7-2 and TRBJ2-2, the complete variable domain reads GAGVSQSPSNKVTEKGKDVELRCDPISGHTALYWYRQSLGQGLEFLIYFQGNSAPDKSGLPSDRFSAERTGGSVSTLTIQRTQQEDSAVYLCASSPRGTAGELFFGEGSRLTVL.

This clonotype was recorded at least ten times. This rearrangement joins TRBV29-1 to TRBJ2-7, with 8 bases matching TRBD2. With 5 bases clipped from V and 4 bases from J, the junction kept 13 bases outside the gene matches. Germline loops: CDR1 SQVTM, CDR2 ANQGSEA. The CDR3 runs 15 residues. CDR3 residues: CSVFSAGGGTYEQYF. In nucleotides, the CDR3 is TGCAGCGTTTTTAGCGCCGGGGGGGGGACATACGAGCAGTACTTC.

This clonotype has ten or more counts. The rearrangement links TRBV9 to TRBJ2-5, with TRBD1 as a possible D gene (6 bases). This CDR3 region has 13 residues. CDR1 SGDLS and CDR2 YYNGEE come from the germline V gene. V lost 7 bases to trimming and J lost 1 base, with 11 bases between them. CDR3 sequence (DNA): TGTGCCAGCGGCCTGGGGGCCCAAGAGACCCAGTACTTC. This encodes CASGLGAQETQYF.

This clonotype has ten or more counts. This chain joins TRBV5-1 and TRBJ2-2, with unresolved D. Germline V lookup: CDR1 SGHRS, CDR2 YFSETQ. Trimming left V 0 bases short and J 1 base short, with 7 bases between. This CDR3 is built from 15 residues. The CDR3: CASSLGPGNTGELFF. The CDR3 nucleotides are TGCGCCAGCAGCTTGGGTCCAGGGAACACCGGGGAGCTGTTTTTT.

The chain uses TRBV5-6 and TRBJ2-1; TRBD2 agrees at 12 bases. V gave up 4 bases and J gave up 7 bases; unmatched junction bases: 6. CDR1 is SGHDT, CDR2 YYEEEE, per germline. The CDR3 extends over 15 amino acids. CDR3 DNA sequence: TGTGCCAGCAGCCCCACTAGCGGGAGGAGGAATGAGCAGTTCTTC. Translating gives CASSPTSGRRNEQFF.

This clonotype was seen many times. The chain employs TRBV11-2 and TRBJ2-5; D may match TRBD1 or TRBD2 (6 bases each). Per germline, CDR1 SGHAT and CDR2 FQNNGV. There are 14 residues in the CDR3. Trimming removed 5 bases from V and 5 bases from J, with 15 bases in between. CDR3 DNA sequence: TGTGCCAGCAGCGTGGGGGCTGCGGGGGAGACCCAGTACTTC. Translation gives CASSVGAAGETQYF.

This rearrangement joins TRBV2 to TRBJ2-1; D gene uncertain. V was pared by 1 base and J by 0 bases, with 7 bases between. The CDR3 is 15 residues long. The germline V gene encodes CDR1 SNHLY and CDR2 FYNNEI. This CDR3 reads CASSEEESSYNEQFF. CDR3 nucleotide sequence: TGTGCCAGCAGTGAAGAGGAAAGCTCCTACAATGAGCAGTTCTTC.

The table lists this clonotype with many counts. The gene calls are TRBV5-1 and TRBJ2-2; tentative D call: TRBD2 (5 bases). The CDR3 is 16 residues long. CDR1 is SGHRS and CDR2 is YFSETQ in the germline V gene. Trimming pared 3 bases from V and 0 bases from J, leaving 12 bases between. The CDR3 DNA reads TGCGCCAGCAGCTGGTCCGGGGTCTCGAACACCGGGGAGCTGTTTTTT. This codes for CASSWSGVSNTGELFF.

This clonotype was recorded a few times. The V call is TRBV20-1, the J call TRBJ2-2, with D possibly TRBD1 on 5 matching bases. The V gene lost 1 base and the J gene lost 7 bases, with 10 bases spanning the gap. The CDR3 loop spans 13 amino acids. CDR1 is DFQATT, CDR2 SNEGSKA, per germline (reference sequence). Written as DNA, the CDR3 is TGCAGTGCTAGAGTAGGGGATCACGGGGAGCTGTTTTTT. Translating gives CSARVGDHGELFF.

In this sample, this clonotype turned up a few times. CDR3 DNA sequence: TGTGCCAGCAGTTTAAACTCGCCCACCGGGGAGCTGTTTTTT. This encodes CASSLNSPTGELFF. The V and J genes are TRBV12-3 or TRBV12-4 and TRBJ2-2; D is unresolved. The CDR3 has 14 residues. Trimming cost V 2 bases and J 4 bases, with 8 bases left between them.

This clonotype came up many times. This chain uses TRBV20-1 with TRBJ2-3; the D gene is possibly TRBD1 (6 bases). V shed 2 bases and J shed 2 bases, with 14 bases lying between them. The CDR3 has 15 residues. The germline V gene encodes CDR1 DFQATT and CDR2 SNEGSKA (reference sequence). CDR3 residues: CSARITGYLTDTQYF. CDR3 bases: TGCAGTGCTAGAATTACAGGGTATCTCACAGATACGCAGTATTTT.

V usage is TRBV12-3 or TRBV12-4 and J usage is TRBJ2-1; possible D gene TRBD1, 6 bases. The CDR3 covers 19 residues. Trimming pared 6 bases from V and 6 bases from J, leaving 30 bases between. For the CDR3, the DNA is TGTGCCAGCAGACAGGGTTTAGGCCTGGGGGCTAGTTCTGGCAATGAGCAGTTCTTC. Translated, it gives CASRQGLGLGASSGNEQFF.

This clonotype was observed a few times. V and J are TRBV7-9 and TRBJ2-5; tentative D call: TRBD2 (6 bases). Germline CDR1 SEHNR, CDR2 FQNEAQ (reference sequence). Trimming cost V 5 bases and J 7 bases, with 8 bases left between them. This CDR3 is 11 amino acids long. CDR3 loop: CASSDSGTQYF. The CDR3 DNA reads as TGTGCCAGCAGCGATAGCGGGACCCAGTACTTC.

Only a few counts were recorded for this clonotype. CDR3 bases: TGCGCCAGCAGCTTGGAGGCTCATCGGTCGGGTCATGGCTACACCTTC. It is translated as CASSLEAHRSGHGYTF. V gene TRBV5-1 combines with J gene TRBJ1-2, with no clear D. CDR1 and CDR2 (germline): SGHRS, YFSETQ. Trimming cost V 0 bases and J 6 bases, with 18 bases left between them. The CDR3 is 16 residues long.

The V gene is TRBV12-3 or TRBV12-4, the J gene TRBJ2-2, with D perhaps TRBD2 (6 bases). Deletions cut 5 bases from V and 1 base from J, with 8 bases between. The CDR3 totals 14 residues. The CDR3 here is CASSTSLNTGELFF. The CDR3 nucleotides read TGTGCCAGCAGTACTAGCCTGAACACCGGGGAGCTGTTTTTT.

This clonotype was seen a few times. The CDR3 is CASSVGSGSTDTQYF. The CDR3 DNA reads as TGTGCCAGCAGTGTAGGGTCAGGATCGACAGATACGCAGTATTTT. The gene calls are TRBV2 and TRBJ2-3; unclear D gene. CDR3 size: 15 residues. V lost 4 bases and J 3 bases, leaving 14 bases between the germline ends. In germline, CDR1 is SNHLY, CDR2 FYNNEI.

This clonotype was counted many times. J is TRBJ2-7 and V is TRBV27; D is undetermined. The ends were cut back, 3 bases at V and 2 bases at J, with 11 bases in the middle. Germline CDR1 is MNHEY and CDR2 is SMNVEV (reference sequence). CDR3 size: 14 residues. CDR3 residues: CASSLASVTYEQYF. DNA for the CDR3: TGTGCCAGCAGTTTGGCCAGCGTCACCTACGAGCAGTACTTC.